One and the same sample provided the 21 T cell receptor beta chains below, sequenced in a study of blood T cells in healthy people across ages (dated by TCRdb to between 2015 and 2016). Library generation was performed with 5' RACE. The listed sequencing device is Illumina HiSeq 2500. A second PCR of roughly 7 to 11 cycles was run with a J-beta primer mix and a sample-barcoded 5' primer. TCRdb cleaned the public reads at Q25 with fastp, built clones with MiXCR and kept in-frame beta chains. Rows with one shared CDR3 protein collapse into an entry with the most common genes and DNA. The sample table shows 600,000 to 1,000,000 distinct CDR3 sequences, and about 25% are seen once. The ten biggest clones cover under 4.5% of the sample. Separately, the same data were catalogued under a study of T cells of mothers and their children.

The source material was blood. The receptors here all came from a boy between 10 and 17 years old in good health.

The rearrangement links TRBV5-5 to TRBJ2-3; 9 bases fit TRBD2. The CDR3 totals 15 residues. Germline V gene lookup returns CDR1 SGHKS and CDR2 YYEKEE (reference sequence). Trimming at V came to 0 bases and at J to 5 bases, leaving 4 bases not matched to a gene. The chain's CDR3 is CASSLDIAGVDTQYF. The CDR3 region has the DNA TGTGCCAGCAGCTTGGACATAGCGGGAGTAGATACGCAGTATTTT.

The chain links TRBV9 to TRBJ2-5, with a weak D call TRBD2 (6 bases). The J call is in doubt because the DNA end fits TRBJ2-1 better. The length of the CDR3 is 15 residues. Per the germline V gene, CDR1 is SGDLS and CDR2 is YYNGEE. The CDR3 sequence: CASSVDGRAGNEQFF. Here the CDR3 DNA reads TGTGCCAGCAGCGTAGACGGCAGGGCGGGGAATGAGCAGTTCTTC.

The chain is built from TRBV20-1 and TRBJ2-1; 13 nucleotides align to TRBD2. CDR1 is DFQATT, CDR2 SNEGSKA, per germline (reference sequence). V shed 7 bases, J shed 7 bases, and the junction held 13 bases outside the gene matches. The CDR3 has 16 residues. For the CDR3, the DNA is TGCAGTGTAGGGTTGGGACTAGCGGGAATGGGGAATGAGCAGTTCTTC. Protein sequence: CSVGLGLAGMGNEQFF.

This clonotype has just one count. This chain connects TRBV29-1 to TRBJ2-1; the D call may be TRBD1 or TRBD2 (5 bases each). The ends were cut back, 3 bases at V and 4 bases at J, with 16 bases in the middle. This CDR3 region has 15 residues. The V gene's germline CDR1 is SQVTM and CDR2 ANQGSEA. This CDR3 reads CSVEDAWDGYNEQFF. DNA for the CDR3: TGCAGCGTTGAGGATGCGTGGGACGGATACAATGAGCAGTTCTTC.

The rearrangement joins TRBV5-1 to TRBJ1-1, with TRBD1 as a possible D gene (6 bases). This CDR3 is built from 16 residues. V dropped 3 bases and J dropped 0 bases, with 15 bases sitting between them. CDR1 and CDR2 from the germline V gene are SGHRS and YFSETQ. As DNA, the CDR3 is TGCGCCAGCAGCTCGGACAGAAACACCTTGAACACTGAAGCTTTCTTT. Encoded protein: CASSSDRNTLNTEAFF.

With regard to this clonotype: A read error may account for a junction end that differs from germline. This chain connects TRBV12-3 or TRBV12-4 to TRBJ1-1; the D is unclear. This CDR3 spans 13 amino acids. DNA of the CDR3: TGTGCCAGCAGGTTAGTGGTGGGCGGGGAAGCTTTCTTT. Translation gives CASRLVVGGEAFF.

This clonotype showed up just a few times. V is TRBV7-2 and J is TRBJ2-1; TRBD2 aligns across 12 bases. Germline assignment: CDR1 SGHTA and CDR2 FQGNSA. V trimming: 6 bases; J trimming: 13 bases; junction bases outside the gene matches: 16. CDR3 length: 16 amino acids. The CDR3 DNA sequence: TGTGCCAGCAGTAGGCCGGGACTAGCGGGTACACTTCCCCAGTTCTTC. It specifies CASSRPGLAGTLPQFF.

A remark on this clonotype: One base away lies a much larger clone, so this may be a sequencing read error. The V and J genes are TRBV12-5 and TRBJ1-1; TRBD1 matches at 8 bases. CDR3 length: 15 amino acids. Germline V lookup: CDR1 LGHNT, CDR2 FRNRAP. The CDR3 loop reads CTSGTRQGRRTEAFF. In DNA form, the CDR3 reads TGTACTAGTGGTACCAGACAGGGGAGGAGGACTGAAGCTTTCTTT.

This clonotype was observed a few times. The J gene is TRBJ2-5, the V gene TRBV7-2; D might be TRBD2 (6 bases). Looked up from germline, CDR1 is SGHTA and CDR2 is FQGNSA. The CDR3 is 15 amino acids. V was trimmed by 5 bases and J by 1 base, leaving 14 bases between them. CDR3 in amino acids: CASSLYSGVQETQYF. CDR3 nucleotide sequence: TGTGCCAGCAGCCTCTATTCGGGGGTCCAAGAGACCCAGTACTTC.

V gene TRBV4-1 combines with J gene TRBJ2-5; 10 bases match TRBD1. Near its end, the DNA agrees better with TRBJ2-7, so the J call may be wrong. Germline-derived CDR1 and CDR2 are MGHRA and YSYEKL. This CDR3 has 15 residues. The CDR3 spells CASSQAGQGRHEQYF. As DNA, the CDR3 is TGCGCCAGCAGCCAAGCGGGACAGGGGCGCCACGAGCAGTACTTC.

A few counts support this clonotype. CDR3 sequence reads: CASSSGLAGGKLTDTQYF. The CDR3 coding sequence is TGTGCCAGCAGCTCGGGACTAGCGGGAGGAAAACTAACAGATACGCAGTATTTT. The chain joins TRBV13 to TRBJ2-3, with 15 bases identical to TRBD2. V gave up 4 bases and J gave up 3 bases; unmatched junction bases: 8. Germline CDR1 and CDR2: PRHDT and FYEKMQ (reference sequence). The CDR3 consists of 18 residues. Looking up the rest from reference TRBV13 and TRBJ2-3 gives the full variable domain: AAGVIQSPRHLIKEKRETATLKCYPIPRHDTVYWYQQGPGQDPQFLISFYEKMQSDKGSIPDRFSAQQFSDYHSELNMSSLELGDSALYFCASSSGLAGGKLTDTQYFGPGTRLTVL.

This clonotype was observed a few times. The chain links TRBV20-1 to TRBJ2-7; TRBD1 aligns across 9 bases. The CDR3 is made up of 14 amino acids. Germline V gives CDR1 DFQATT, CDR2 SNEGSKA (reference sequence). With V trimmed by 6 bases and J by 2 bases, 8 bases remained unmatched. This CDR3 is CSAPGQGNPYEQYF. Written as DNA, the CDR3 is TGCAGTGCCCCTGGACAGGGGAATCCCTACGAGCAGTACTTC.

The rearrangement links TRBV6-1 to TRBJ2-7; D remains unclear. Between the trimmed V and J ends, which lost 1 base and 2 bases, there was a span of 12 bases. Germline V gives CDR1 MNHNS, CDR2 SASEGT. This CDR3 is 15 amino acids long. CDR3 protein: CASSEVGRLTYEQYF. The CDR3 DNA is TGTGCCAGCAGTGAAGTGGGCAGGCTGACCTACGAGCAGTACTTC.

CDR3 residues: CASGQLQETQYF. The DNA of the CDR3 is TGTGCCAGTGGACAGTTACAAGAGACCCAGTACTTC. This chain joins TRBV12-3 or TRBV12-4 and TRBJ2-5; maybe TRBD1 (6 bases). CDR3 length: 12 residues. The V and J ends lost 9 bases and 2 bases respectively, with 10 bases between them.

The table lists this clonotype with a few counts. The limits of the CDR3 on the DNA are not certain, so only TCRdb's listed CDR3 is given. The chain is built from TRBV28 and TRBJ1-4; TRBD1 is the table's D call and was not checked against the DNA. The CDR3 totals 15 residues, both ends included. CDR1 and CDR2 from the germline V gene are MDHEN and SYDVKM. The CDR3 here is CASSFLGTGNEKLFF.

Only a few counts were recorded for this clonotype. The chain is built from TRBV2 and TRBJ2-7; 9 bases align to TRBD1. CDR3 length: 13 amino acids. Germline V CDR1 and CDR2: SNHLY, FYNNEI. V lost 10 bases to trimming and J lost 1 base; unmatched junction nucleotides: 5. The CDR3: CANGDRVSYEQYF. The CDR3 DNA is TGTGCCAACGGGGACAGGGTGTCCTACGAGCAGTACTTC.

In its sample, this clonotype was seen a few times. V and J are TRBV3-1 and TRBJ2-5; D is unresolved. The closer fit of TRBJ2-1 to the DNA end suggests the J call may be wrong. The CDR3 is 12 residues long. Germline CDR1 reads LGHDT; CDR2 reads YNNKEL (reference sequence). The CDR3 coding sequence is TGTGCCAGCAGCCTAAGACTGGCTGAGCAGTTCTTC. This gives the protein CASSLRLAEQFF.

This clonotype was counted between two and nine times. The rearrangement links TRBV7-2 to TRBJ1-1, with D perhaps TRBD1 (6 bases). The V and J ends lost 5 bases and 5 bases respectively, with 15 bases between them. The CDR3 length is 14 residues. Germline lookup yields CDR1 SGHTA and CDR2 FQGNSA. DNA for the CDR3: TGTGCCAGCAGCCCACAGGGATTAGCAACTGAAGCTTTCTTT. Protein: CASSPQGLATEAFF.

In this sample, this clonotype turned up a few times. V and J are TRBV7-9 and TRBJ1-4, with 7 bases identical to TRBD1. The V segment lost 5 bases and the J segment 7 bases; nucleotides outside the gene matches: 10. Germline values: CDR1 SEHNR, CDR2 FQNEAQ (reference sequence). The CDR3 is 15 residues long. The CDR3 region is CASSLGQAGVEKLFF. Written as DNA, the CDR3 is TGTGCCAGCAGCCTTGGACAGGCAGGAGTTGAAAAACTGTTTTTT.

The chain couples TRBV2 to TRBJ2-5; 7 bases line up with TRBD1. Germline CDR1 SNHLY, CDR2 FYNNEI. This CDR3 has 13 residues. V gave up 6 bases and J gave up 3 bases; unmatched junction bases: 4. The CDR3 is CASRAQGEETQYF. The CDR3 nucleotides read TGTGCCAGCAGGGCTCAGGGGGAAGAGACCCAGTACTTC.

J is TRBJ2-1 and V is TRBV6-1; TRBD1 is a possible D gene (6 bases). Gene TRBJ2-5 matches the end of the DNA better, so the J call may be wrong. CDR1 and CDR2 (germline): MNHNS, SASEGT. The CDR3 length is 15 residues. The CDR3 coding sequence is TGTGCCAGCAGTGACGACCTACAGGGCCTGGGGACCCAGTACTTC. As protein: CASSDDLQGLGTQYF.